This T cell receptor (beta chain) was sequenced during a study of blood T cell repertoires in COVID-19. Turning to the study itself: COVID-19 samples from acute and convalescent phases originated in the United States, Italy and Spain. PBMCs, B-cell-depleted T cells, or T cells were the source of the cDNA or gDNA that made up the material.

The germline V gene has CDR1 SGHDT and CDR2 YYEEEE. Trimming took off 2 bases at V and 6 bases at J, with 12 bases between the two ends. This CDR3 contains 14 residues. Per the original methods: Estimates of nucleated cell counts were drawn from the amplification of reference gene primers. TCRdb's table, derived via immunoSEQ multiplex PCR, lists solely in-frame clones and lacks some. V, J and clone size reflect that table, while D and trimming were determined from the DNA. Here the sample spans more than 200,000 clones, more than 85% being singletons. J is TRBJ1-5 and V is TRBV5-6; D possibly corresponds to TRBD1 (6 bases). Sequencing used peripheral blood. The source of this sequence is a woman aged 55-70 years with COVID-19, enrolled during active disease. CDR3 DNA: TGTGCCAGCAGCTTACAGGGATTTGGTCAGCCCCAGCATTTT. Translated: CASSLQGFGQPQHF.